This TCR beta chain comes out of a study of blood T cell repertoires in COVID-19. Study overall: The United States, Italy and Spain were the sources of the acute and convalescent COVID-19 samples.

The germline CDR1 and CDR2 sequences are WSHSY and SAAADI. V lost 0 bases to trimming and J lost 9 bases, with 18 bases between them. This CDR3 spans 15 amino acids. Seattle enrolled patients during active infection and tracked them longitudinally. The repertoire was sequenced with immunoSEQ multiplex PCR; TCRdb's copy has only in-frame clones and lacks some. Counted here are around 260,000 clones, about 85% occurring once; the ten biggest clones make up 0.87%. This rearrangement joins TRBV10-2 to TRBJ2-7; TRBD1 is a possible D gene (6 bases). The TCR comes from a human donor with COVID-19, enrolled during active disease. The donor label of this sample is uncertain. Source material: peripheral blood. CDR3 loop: CASSESGSGAGRQYF. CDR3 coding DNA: TGCGCCAGCAGTGAGTCGGGTTCAGGGGCAGGGCGGCAGTACTTC.